This T cell receptor beta chain was observed in a study of PD-1 blockade in classical Hodgkin lymphoma (dated by TCRdb to about 2020). The study in broad terms: Nivolumab dosing was 3 mg/kg intravenously every 2 weeks, continuing until either disease progression or unacceptable toxicity. A peripheral blood immune signature of response to PD-1 blockade in classical Hodgkin lymphoma was defined using TCR beta sequencing and CyTOF.

Genomic DNA was extracted with the Qiagen DNeasy kit from unsorted PBMCs and from negatively selected CD4+ and CD8+ fractions. TCR beta CDR3 regions were subjected to amplification by immunoSEQ multiplex PCR with primers that anneal to V and J segments. Amplification bias was minimized using a synthetic immune receptor repertoire, and residual bias was removed computationally after sequencing. The authors' analysis ran thus. Custom Python scripts were used to quantify repertoire diversity as the Shannon entropy index. Unsorted, CD4+ and CD8+ repertoires were analyzed separately, except for combined analyses in which CD4+ and CD8+ sequences were merged in silico. Clonal expansion was defined as a frequency increase of at least 2-fold after treatment compared with C1D1, and clones undetected at baseline were assigned a pseudocount of 0.5. Clones with 0 or 1 copy at C1D1 were defined as singleton clones, while clones with 2 or more copies were defined as non-singleton clones. Clones expanded in unsorted samples were annotated as CD4+, CD8+ or unknown by matching protein sequences in sorted samples from the same patient. Wilcoxon tests on paired samples were used to test changes in diversity from C1D1 to C4D1. Entries here come from immuneACCESS through TCRdb and include only in-frame sequences with V and J called. Some clones fail to appear in such tables; in the studies checked, an unresolved V gene covers under half of the shortfall, and the cause of the remainder is unknown. From that table come the V and J calls and clone size; the DNA was used to work out D and trimming. Recorded for this sample are about 90,000 clones; over 90% of them occurred a single time. Clones ranked in the top ten supply over 2.5% of the sample.

The CDR3 runs 14 amino acids, cysteine and phenylalanine included. Only the CDR3 region is kept as DNA, spanning 42 bases read in frame from base 1. The germline V gene (reference sequence) yields SEHNR for CDR1 and FQNEAQ for CDR2. V has 3 bases trimmed and J has 3 bases trimmed; junction bases matching no gene number 2. In the paper's terms, the time point label means: cycle 2 day 1 (C2D1) of nivolumab. Every trial patient had relapsed after autologous stem cell transplantation, and cohorts A, B and C differed in prior brentuximab vedotin exposure. The trial cohort comprised some 60 patients with relapsed/refractory classical Hodgkin lymphoma whose best overall responses were complete response, partial response or progressive disease. In the multi-cohort phase II CheckMate 205 trial, trial patients received single-agent nivolumab. An independent review committee assessed best overall response using the 2007 International Working Group response criteria. Trial PBMCs were collected immediately before nivolumab initiation (C1D1) and during therapy at cycle 2 day 1 and cycle 4 day 1. Peripheral blood was collected in 8 mL Vacutainer Cell Preparation Tubes, from which PBMCs were isolated by centrifugation and then cryopreserved.

Summary of the overall study and its limitations: Newly diagnosed patients were reported to have lower baseline TCR diversity than healthy donors, and relapsed/refractory patients were reported to have lower baseline TCR diversity still. Baseline diversity similar to that of newly diagnosed patients was observed in trial patients achieving complete response, whereas significantly lower diversity was observed in partial responders and progressors. CD4+ but not CD8+ TCR diversity rose significantly by C4D1 (p=0.0027 vs p=0.16), most apparent in complete responders (p=0.02). Diversity was lower in patients who began nivolumab less than 1 year after ASCT, so these patients were left out of later analyses to avoid confounding by immune reconstitution. Only a single clinical trial cohort was studied, and what caused the repertoire differences, possibly disease activity or prior therapy, remained undefined.

Concerning this clone itself: Its antigen target is currently unknown. No quality values exist for individual bases; no much larger clone is one base distant.

The sequence joins TRBV7-9 to TRBJ2-1, and 7 junction bases match TRBD2. Sequencing was performed on peripheral blood mononuclear cells (PBMCs), taken before the second cycle of nivolumab. The clonotype comes from a human donor with classical Hodgkin lymphoma. CDR3 sequence: CASSFGGSYNEQFF. The nucleotide sequence reads as follows: TGTGCCAGCAGCTTCGGGGGGAGCTACAATGAGCAGTTCTTC.